Included here is one T cell receptor beta chain sequence, with context. Which antigen it targets is not known. Base qualities are not at hand, and no much larger clone is one base apart. The CDR3 regions of human TCRbeta chains were analyzed by immunosequencing. The authors' analysis ran thus. TCRs in the repertoires were matched against a reference library of SARS-CoV-2-specific TCRs that had been generated with the MIRA antigen-specificity platform. Breadth was defined as the fraction of unique TCRs that were SARS-CoV-2-associated. Depth was defined as the fraction of total T cells that were SARS-CoV-2-associated. Using the MIRA data, each spike-specific TCR was assigned both to the spike region to which the TCR was reactive and to a CD4 or CD8 class. Log10-transformed breadth and depth values were compared by one-way ANOVA with Sidak's multiple comparisons tests. TCRdb carries this immuneACCESS record with in-frame sequences only. Its versions omit some clonotypes, under half of them owing to an unresolved V gene in the studies checked, with the rest unexplained. From that table come the V and J calls and clone size; the DNA was used to work out D and trimming. The sample data list roughly 150,000 clones, and about 91% of these were observed just once. The ten biggest clones cover approximately 1.9% of the sample.

The sample's time point label, decoded: baseline before first vaccination. Vaccinee samples were obtained from the UK trials COV001 and COV002, which included a single-blind randomized controlled phase 2/3 trial of AZD1222 (ChAdOx1 nCoV-19) in healthy adults. For TCRbeta chain sequencing, PBMC samples from trial participants were taken at day 0 and at day 28 after the second dose. The data derive from a study of T cell responses to AZD1222 COVID-19 vaccine (dated by TCRdb to about 2021). Context from the whole study: AZD1222 recipients given second doses at about 4 weeks or at about 12 weeks were pooled, since spike-specific TCR depth and breadth were not found to differ between the two schedules. A total of roughly 240 trial participants underwent TCR sequencing, of whom 207 received two doses of AZD1222 and 26 received two doses of the MenACWY control vaccine. Trial participants were enrolled by age into 18-55, 56-69 and 70-plus year subgroups, with 148, 28 and 57 TCR-sequenced participants respectively.

The paper's findings and limits, for the study overall: Because no day 14 peak-response samples were available, the repertoires could be characterized only after the peak T cell response. The whole spike protein was spanned by vaccine-associated CD4 TCRs, and dominant responses were seen in regions 160-218 and 743-854. In the small 56-69-year group, the increase in depth fell short of significance, most likely because of low power. Conclusions about previously exposed vaccinees are limited, since just a handful of AZD1222 recipients were seropositive for SARS-CoV-2 at baseline. Participants were mostly white British and included more females than males, and it was suggested by the authors that clonal diversity may have been underestimated. Nearly half of unique spike-specific TCRs reportedly recognized epitopes outside regions mutated in the B.1.351 and B.1.1.7 variants. After two AZD1222 doses, spike-specific TCR breadth and depth were significantly higher than at day 0 and than in MenACWY recipients.

The CDR3 contains 15 residues, cysteine and phenylalanine counted. Only the CDR3 DNA stays, 45 bases, in frame from base 1. CDR1 is given as MNHEY and CDR2 as SVGAGI, both from the germline V gene. After removal of 6 bases from V and 9 bases from J, the junction retains 8 bases not matched to a gene. The TCR comes from an adult in good health. The sample in question was peripheral blood, obtained on day 0 of AZD1222 vaccination. In this chain, TRBV6-5 is recombined with TRBJ1-6, and TRBD1 aligns with 10 junction nucleotides. The CDR3 region: CASRGTGVEISPLHF. The sequenced DNA: TGTGCCAGCAGGGGGACAGGGGTGGAAATTTCACCCCTCCACTTT.